This T cell receptor (beta chain) was recorded in a study of identical twins. TCRdb analysed the 5' RACE reads with MiXCR anew, one entry per CDR3 protein. The data show some 570,000 distinct CDR3 sequences, with approximately 20% seen just once and around 0.48% held by the top ten. The ends lost 6 bases at V and 4 bases at J; junction bases unmatched: 3. This CDR3 has 13 residues. The study's findings and limits: Twins shared beta out-of-frame sequences in excess, but this excess was weaker. Beta clonotypes that were abundant in cord blood contained fewer insertions, a pattern absent from memory repertoires.

Among all donors, each was a healthy Caucasian. Points on this clonotype: Its target is not known.

These data were likewise used in another study, on yellow fever vaccine responses in identical twins.

The source is a woman aged 18-29 years in good health. This chain links TRBV12-3 or TRBV12-4 with TRBJ2-5; 9 positions agree with TRBD1. Sequences were obtained from CD4+ T cells sorted from blood. The CDR3 protein is CASRTGGLETQYF. The DNA for the CDR3 is TGTGCCAGCAGAACAGGGGGCTTAGAGACCCAGTACTTC.